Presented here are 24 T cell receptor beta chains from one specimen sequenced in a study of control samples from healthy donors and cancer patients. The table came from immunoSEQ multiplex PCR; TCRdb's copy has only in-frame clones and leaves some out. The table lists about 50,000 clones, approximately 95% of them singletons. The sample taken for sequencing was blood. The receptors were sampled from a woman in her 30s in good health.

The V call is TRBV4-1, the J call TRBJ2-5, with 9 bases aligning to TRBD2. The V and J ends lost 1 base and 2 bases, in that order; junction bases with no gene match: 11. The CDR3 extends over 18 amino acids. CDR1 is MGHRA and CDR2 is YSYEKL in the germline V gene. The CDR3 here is CASSQGGRAGGEQETQYF. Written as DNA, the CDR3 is TGCGCCAGCAGCCAAGGAGGTCGCGCGGGAGGGGAGCAAGAGACCCAGTACTTC.

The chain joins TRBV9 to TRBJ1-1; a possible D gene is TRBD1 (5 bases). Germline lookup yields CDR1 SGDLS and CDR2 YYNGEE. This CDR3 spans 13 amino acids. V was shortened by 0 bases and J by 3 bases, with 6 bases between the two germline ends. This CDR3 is CASSVGGDTEAFF. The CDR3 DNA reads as TGTGCCAGCAGCGTAGGGGGGGACACTGAAGCTTTCTTT.

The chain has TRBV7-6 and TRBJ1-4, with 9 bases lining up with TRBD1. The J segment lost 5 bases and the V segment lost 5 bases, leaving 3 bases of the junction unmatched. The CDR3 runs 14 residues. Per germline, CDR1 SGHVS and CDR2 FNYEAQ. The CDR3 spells CASSGDRANEKLFF. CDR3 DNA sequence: TGTGCCAGCAGCGGGGACAGGGCAAATGAAAAACTGTTTTTT.

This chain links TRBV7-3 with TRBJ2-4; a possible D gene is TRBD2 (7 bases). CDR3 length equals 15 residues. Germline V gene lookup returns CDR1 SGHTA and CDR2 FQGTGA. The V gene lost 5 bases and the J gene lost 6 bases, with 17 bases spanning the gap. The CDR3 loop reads CASSRGGSSTNIQYF. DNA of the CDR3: TGTGCCAGCAGCAGGGGGGGTAGTTCCACAAACATTCAGTACTTC.

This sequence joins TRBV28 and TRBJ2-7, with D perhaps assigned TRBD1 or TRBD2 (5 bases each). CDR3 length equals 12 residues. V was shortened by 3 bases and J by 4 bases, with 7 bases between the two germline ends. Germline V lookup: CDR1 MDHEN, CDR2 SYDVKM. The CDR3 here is CASSFREYEQYF. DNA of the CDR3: TGTGCCAGCAGTTTCAGGGAGTACGAGCAGTACTTC.

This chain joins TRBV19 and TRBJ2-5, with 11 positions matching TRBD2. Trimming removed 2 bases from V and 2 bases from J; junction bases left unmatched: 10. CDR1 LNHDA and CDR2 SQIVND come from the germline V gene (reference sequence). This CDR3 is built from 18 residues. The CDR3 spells CASSISRTSGPRQETQYF. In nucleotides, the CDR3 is TGTGCCAGTAGTATATCCCGGACTAGCGGGCCTCGTCAAGAGACCCAGTACTTC.

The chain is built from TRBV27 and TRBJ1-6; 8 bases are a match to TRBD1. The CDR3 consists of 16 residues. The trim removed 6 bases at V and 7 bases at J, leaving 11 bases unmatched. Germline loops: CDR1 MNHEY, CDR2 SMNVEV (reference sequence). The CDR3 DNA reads TGTGCCAGCAGCCCCTTAGGGACAGGCATCAATTCACCCCTCCACTTT. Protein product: CASSPLGTGINSPLHF.

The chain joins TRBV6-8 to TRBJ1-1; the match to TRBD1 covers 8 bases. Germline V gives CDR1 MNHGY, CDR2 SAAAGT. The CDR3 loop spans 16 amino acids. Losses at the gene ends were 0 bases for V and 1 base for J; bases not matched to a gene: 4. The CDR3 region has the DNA TGTGCCAGCAGTTACTCGGTGGACAGGGCGAACACTGAAGCTTTCTTT. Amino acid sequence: CASSYSVDRANTEAFF.

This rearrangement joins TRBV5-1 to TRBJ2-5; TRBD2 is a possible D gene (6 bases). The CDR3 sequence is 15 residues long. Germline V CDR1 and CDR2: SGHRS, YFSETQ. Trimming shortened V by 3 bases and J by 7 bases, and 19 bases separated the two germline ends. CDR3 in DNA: TGCGCCAGCAGCTCAACAGAGGACGGGCGGGGGACCCAGTACTTC. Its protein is CASSSTEDGRGTQYF. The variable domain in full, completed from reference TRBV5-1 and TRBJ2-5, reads KAGVTQTPRYLIKTRGQQVTLSCSPISGHRSVSWYQQTPGQGLQFLFEYFSETQRNKGNFPGRFSGRQFSNSRSEMNVSTLELGDSALYLCASSSTEDGRGTQYFGPGTRLLVL.

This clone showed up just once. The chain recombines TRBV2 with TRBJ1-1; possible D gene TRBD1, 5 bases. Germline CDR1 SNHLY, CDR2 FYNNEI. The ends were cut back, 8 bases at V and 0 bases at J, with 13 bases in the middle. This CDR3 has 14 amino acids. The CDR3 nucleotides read TGTGCCAGCCAGCTACGGGGGGTGAACACTGAAGCTTTCTTT. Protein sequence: CASQLRGVNTEAFF. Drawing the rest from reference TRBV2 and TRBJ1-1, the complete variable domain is EPEVTQTPSHQVTQMGQEVILRCVPISNHLYFYWYRQILGQKVEFLVSFYNNEISEKSEIFDDQFSVERPDGSNFTLKIRSTKLEDSAMYFCASQLRGVNTEAFFGQGTRLTVV.

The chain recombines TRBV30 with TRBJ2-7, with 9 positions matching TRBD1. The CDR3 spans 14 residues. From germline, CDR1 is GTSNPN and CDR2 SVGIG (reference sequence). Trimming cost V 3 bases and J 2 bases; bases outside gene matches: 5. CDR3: CAWRYGTGTYEQYF. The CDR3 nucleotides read TGTGCCTGGAGATACGGGACAGGGACCTACGAGCAGTACTTC.

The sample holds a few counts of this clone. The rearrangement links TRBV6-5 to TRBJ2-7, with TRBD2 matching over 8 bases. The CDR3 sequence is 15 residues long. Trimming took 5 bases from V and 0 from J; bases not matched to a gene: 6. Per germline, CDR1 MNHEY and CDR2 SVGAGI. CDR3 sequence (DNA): TGTGCCAGCAGTATTAGCGGGACGAGCTCCTACGAGCAGTACTTC. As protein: CASSISGTSSYEQYF.

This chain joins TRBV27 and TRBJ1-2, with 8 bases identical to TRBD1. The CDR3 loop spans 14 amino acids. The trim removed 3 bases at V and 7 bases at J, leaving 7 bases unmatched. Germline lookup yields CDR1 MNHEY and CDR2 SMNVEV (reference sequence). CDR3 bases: TGTGCCAGCAGTTTTGACAGGGGAGCAGGTGGCTACACCTTC. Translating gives CASSFDRGAGGYTF.

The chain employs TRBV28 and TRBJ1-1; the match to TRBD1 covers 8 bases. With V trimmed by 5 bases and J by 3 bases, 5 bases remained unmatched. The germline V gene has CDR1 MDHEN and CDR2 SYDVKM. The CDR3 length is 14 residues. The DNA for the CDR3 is TGTGCCAGCAGTAACAGGGGGGGGGACACTGAAGCTTTCTTT. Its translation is CASSNRGGDTEAFF.

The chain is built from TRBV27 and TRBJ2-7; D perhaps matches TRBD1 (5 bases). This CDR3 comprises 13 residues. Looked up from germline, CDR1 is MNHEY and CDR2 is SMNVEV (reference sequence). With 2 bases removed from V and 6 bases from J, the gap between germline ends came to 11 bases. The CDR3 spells CASSLLGVAEQYF. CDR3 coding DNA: TGTGCCAGCAGTTTACTAGGGGTAGCCGAGCAGTACTTC.

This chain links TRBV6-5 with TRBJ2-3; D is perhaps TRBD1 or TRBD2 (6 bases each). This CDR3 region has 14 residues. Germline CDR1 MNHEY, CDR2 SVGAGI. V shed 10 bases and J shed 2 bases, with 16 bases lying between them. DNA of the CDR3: TGTGCCACCCGGAGGGGGGATTACACAGATACGCAGTATTTT. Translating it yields CATRRGDYTDTQYF.

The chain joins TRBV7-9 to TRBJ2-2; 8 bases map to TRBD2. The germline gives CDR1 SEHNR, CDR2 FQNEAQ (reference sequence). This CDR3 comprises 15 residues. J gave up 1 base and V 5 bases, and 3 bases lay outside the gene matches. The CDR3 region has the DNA TGTGCCAGCAGCACCGGGGGGGGGAACACCGGGGAGCTGTTTTTT. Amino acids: CASSTGGGNTGELFF.

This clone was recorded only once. CDR3 coding DNA: TGTGCCAGCAGTTACAGGGGTGATCAGCCCCAGCATTTT. It codes for CASSYRGDQPQHF. This rearrangement joins TRBV6-5 to TRBJ1-5, with D possibly matching TRBD1 (5 bases). Trimming left V 2 bases short and J 5 bases short, with 7 bases between. The CDR3 has 13 residues. Per the germline V gene, CDR1 is MNHEY and CDR2 is SVGAGI.

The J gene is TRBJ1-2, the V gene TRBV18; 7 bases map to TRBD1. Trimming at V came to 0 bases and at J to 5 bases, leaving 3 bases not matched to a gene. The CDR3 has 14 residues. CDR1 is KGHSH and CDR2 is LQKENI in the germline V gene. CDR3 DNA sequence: TGTGCCAGCTCACCACCAGAACAGGGGTATGGCTACACCTTC. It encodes CASSPPEQGYGYTF.

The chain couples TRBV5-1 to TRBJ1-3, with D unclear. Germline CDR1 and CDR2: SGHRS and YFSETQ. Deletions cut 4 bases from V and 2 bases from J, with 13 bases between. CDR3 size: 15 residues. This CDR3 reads CASSGGLSPGNTIYF. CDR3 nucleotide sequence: TGCGCCAGCAGCGGTGGACTGTCCCCTGGAAACACCATATATTTT. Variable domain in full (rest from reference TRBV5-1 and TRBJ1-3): KAGVTQTPRYLIKTRGQQVTLSCSPISGHRSVSWYQQTPGQGLQFLFEYFSETQRNKGNFPGRFSGRQFSNSRSEMNVSTLELGDSALYLCASSGGLSPGNTIYFGEGSWLTVV.

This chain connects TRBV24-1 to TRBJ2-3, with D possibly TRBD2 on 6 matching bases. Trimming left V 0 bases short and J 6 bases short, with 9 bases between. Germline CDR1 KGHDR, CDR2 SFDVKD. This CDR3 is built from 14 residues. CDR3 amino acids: CATSDLQGRDTQYF. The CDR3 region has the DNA TGTGCCACCAGTGATTTGCAAGGGAGGGATACGCAGTATTTT.

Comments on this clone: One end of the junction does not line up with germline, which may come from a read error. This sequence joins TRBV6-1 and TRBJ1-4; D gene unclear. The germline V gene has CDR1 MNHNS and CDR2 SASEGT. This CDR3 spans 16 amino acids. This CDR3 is CASSEVIRPWSEKLFF. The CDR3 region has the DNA TGTGCCAGCAGCGAAGTTATAAGGCCATGGAGTGAAAAACTGTTTTTT.

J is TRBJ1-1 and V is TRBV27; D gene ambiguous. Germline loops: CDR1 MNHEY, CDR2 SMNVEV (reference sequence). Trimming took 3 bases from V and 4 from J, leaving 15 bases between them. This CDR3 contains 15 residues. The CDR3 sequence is CASSLAGGSVTEAFF. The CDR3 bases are TGTGCCAGCAGTTTGGCAGGTGGGTCGGTCACTGAAGCTTTCTTT.

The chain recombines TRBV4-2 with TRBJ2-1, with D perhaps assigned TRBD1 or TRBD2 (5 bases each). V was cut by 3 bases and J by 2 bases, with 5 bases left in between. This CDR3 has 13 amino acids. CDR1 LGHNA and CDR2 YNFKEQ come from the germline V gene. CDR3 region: CASSQGAYNEQFF. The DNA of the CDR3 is TGTGCCAGCAGCCAGGGGGCCTACAATGAGCAGTTCTTC.